The 5 T cell receptor beta chains given below trace back to one sample, sequenced in a study of blood T cell repertoires in COVID-19. Sequenced by immunoSEQ multiplex PCR; TCRdb stores in-frame clones only, minus some. The sample contains about 300,000 clones, about 90% of which appear only once. The sample comprised peripheral blood. The receptors shown here come from a man aged 18 to 29 who had recovered from COVID-19.

This sequence joins TRBV23-1 and TRBJ1-2; 8 bases are a match to TRBD1. TRBV23-1 is treated as an ORF (open reading frame) with a function not yet certain. The CDR3 consists of 15 residues. The trim removed 2 bases at V and 5 bases at J, leaving 7 bases unmatched. The CDR3 DNA is TGCGCCAGCAGTCAAACCTCGACAGGGGAGTATGGCTACACCTTC. Encoded protein: CASSQTSTGEYGYTF.

V usage is TRBV12-3 or TRBV12-4 and J usage is TRBJ1-2, with D perhaps matching TRBD1 (5 bases). V shed 2 bases and J shed 2 bases, with 6 bases lying between them. The CDR3 length is 13 residues. The CDR3 is CASSLSGNYGYTF. CDR3 DNA: TGTGCCAGCAGTTTATCAGGGAACTATGGCTACACCTTC.

As for this clone: This same CDR3 is encoded by further DNA sequences in the sample. The chain links TRBV19 to TRBJ2-7; 11 positions agree with TRBD1. The CDR3 totals 14 residues. CDR1 is LNHDA and CDR2 is SQIVND in the germline V gene (reference sequence). V was clipped by 6 bases and J by 4 bases; unmatched bases: 5. CDR3 region: CASRRTGGSYEQYF. The CDR3 DNA sequence: TGTGCCAGTAGGAGGACAGGGGGCAGTTACGAGCAGTACTTC.

This chain links TRBV2 with TRBJ1-1; D remains ambiguous. Trimming stripped 2 bases from V and 6 bases from J, with 16 bases between. Germline V CDR1 and CDR2: SNHLY, FYNNEI. This CDR3 contains 15 residues. In nucleotides, the CDR3 is TGTGCCAGCAGTGAAATGTCGCGCCCGGACTCTGAAGCTTTCTTT. Translation: CASSEMSRPDSEAFF.

V is TRBV7-9 and J is TRBJ2-2; maybe TRBD1 (6 bases). CDR3 size: 15 residues. Trimming removed 3 bases from V and 7 bases from J, with 15 bases in between. Germline lookup yields CDR1 SEHNR and CDR2 FQNEAQ (reference sequence). The CDR3 DNA follows: TGTGCCAGCAGCTTCAGGGGACCCCGAGGCGGGGAGCTGTTTTTT. It specifies CASSFRGPRGGELFF.